This T cell receptor beta chain was sequenced in a study of cytotoxic CD8 clonotypes in ibrutinib-treated CLL. General observations from the study: Baseline levels were approached again at progression, after clonality had risen at ibrutinib response.

For this clone: Its antigen is still unknown.

This table comes from immunoSEQ multiplex PCR, and its TCRdb copy is limited to in-frame clones, with some not included. The data hold about 300,000 clones, with over 60% observed a single time. The TCR was taken from a human donor with chronic lymphocytic leukemia. Specimen: PBMCs, collected after 36 months of ibrutinib treatment.

In nucleotides, the CDR3 is TGTGCCAGCTCACCATACCGGGTCCAAGAGACCCAGTACTTC. Translated: CASSPYRVQETQYF. The V call is TRBV18, the J call TRBJ2-5; D is uncertain. Germline V gives CDR1 KGHSH, CDR2 LQKENI. The CDR3 consists of 14 residues. Trimming took off 2 bases at V and 1 base at J, with 8 bases between the two ends.